Following are 21 T cell receptor beta chains from one sample sequenced in a study of CD8+CD57+ T cells in acquired aplastic anemia (dated by TCRdb to 2016 to 2018). Sequencer: Illumina HiSeq 2000. TCR beta VDJ combination and CDR3 sequence profiling used genomic DNA as the template. The public reads were reanalyzed by TCRdb: fastp trimming at Q25, MiXCR alignment, in-frame beta chains only. Here each entry gathers all rows of one CDR3 protein and keeps the most common genes and DNA. This sample holds under 350,000 distinct CDR3 sequences; 45% to 65% were observed only once. The ten biggest clones cover around 1.3% of the sample. Expansion of CD8+CD57+ cells had been shown by flow cytometry in the patients chosen for sequencing. What was sequenced was sorted CD4+, CD8+, or CD8+CD57+ T cells (not recorded which) from PBMCs. These receptors were obtained from a human donor with aplastic anemia.

V gene TRBV28 combines with J gene TRBJ2-7; D unresolved. Germline V gene data show CDR1 as MDHEN and CDR2 as SYDVKM. V was cut by 2 bases and J by 2 bases, with 10 bases left in between. The CDR3 sequence is 14 residues long. The CDR3 DNA follows: TGTGCCAGCAGTTTAAAGTGGACGGCCTACGAGCAGTACTTC. Encoded protein: CASSLKWTAYEQYF. Drawing the rest from reference TRBV28 and TRBJ2-7, the complete variable domain is DVKVTQSSRYLVKRTGEKVFLECVQDMDHENMFWYRQDPGLGLRLIYFSYDVKMKEKGDIPEGYSVSREKKERFSLILESASTNQTSMYLCASSLKWTAYEQYFGPGTRLTVT.

The chain employs TRBV2 and TRBJ2-7; no clear D. The germline CDR1 and CDR2 sequences are SNHLY and FYNNEI. The CDR3 covers 12 residues. Between the trimmed V and J ends, which lost 10 bases and 0 bases, there was a span of 10 bases. The CDR3 region is CATGPVSYEQYF. The CDR3 nucleotides read TGTGCCACCGGGCCCGTCTCCTACGAGCAGTACTTC.

The rearrangement links TRBV7-9 to TRBJ2-7, with D possibly matching TRBD1 (5 bases). Trimming took off 1 base at V and 3 bases at J, with 13 bases between the two ends. The CDR3 consists of 15 residues. Germline CDR1 SEHNR, CDR2 FQNEAQ (reference sequence). In DNA, the CDR3 is TGTGCCAGCAGCTTAGAGGGCAGGGAACACTACGAGCAGTACTTC. This sequence encodes CASSLEGREHYEQYF.

About this clonotype: One end of the junction fails to match germline, which may point to a read error. The chain employs TRBV29-1 and TRBJ1-1, with 8 bases matching TRBD1. This CDR3 is built from 13 residues. Germline-derived CDR1 and CDR2 are SQVTM and ANQGSEA. CDR3 sequence: CSVEGQVNTGAFF. The DNA for the CDR3 is TGCAGCGTGGAGGGACAGGTGAACACTGGAGCTTTCTTT. The full variable domain, rest sourced from reference TRBV29-1 and TRBJ1-1, is SAVISQKPSRDICQRGTSLTIQCQVDSQVTMMFWYRQQPGQSLTLIATANQGSEATYESGFVIDKFPISRPNLTFSTLTVSNMSPEDSSIYLCSVEGQVNTGAFFGQGTRLTVV.

This chain uses TRBV20-1 with TRBJ2-7, with 12 bases aligning to TRBD2. The ends lost 6 bases at V and 5 bases at J; junction bases unmatched: 2. Germline V gene sequence: CDR1 DFQATT, CDR2 SNEGSKA (reference sequence). This CDR3 region has 12 residues. The CDR3: CSAGLAGHEQYF. The CDR3, as DNA: TGCAGTGCCGGACTAGCGGGACACGAGCAGTACTTC.

This clonotype showed up many times. The chain combines TRBV25-1 with TRBJ1-3; no clear D gene. CDR1 is MGHDK and CDR2 is SYGVNS in the germline V gene. The length of the CDR3 is 15 residues. The V end lost 1 base, the J end lost 1 base, and 8 bases lay between the germline ends. In nucleotides, the CDR3 is TGTGCCAGCAGTGAATGGATAGCTTCTGGAAACACCATATATTTT. Translated: CASSEWIASGNTIYF.

The chain combines TRBV20-1 with TRBJ2-7; D gene ambiguous. CDR1 and CDR2 (germline): DFQATT, SNEGSKA (reference sequence). The CDR3 runs to 12 residues. Trimming pared 3 bases from V and 2 bases from J, leaving 8 bases between. CDR3: CSASGDPYEQYF. CDR3 coding DNA: TGCAGTGCTAGCGGTGATCCCTACGAGCAGTACTTC.

This clonotype was seen at least ten times. This sequence joins TRBV29-1 and TRBJ1-3, with 8 positions matching TRBD1. Germline CDR1 and CDR2: SQVTM and ANQGSEA. This CDR3 contains 14 residues. V lost 5 bases to trimming and J lost 0 bases; unmatched junction nucleotides: 3. The CDR3 loop reads CSVRTGGSGNTIYF. Here the CDR3 DNA reads TGCAGCGTTAGAACAGGGGGCTCTGGAAACACCATATATTTT.

This chain links TRBV5-1 with TRBJ1-2, with D possibly matching TRBD1 (5 bases). V lost 4 bases, J lost 3 bases, and 13 bases lay in between. Germline V gene data show CDR1 as SGHRS and CDR2 as YFSETQ. This CDR3 comprises 14 residues. CDR3 sequence reads: CASSREGTDYGYTF. CDR3 nucleotides: TGCGCCAGCAGCAGGGAGGGGACGGACTATGGCTACACCTTC.

The chain couples TRBV20-1 to TRBJ2-3; D call uncertain. The CDR3 has 16 residues. Germline V gene data show CDR1 as DFQATT and CDR2 as SNEGSKA (reference sequence). V gave up 3 bases and J gave up 1 base, with 17 bases separating them. The DNA of the CDR3 is TGCAGTGCTAGTAAAGATCCCGTGGACGGCACAGATACGCAGTATTTT. Its translation is CSASKDPVDGTDTQYF.

This clonotype has just a few counts. The junction and the germline gene differ at one end; a read error may be behind it. The CDR3 bases are TGTGCCATCAGTGACCGGGGACTAGCGGGAATCTACGAGCAGTACTTC. It specifies CAISDRGLAGIYEQYF. The V and J genes are TRBV6-2 or TRBV6-3 and TRBJ2-7; TRBD2 matches at 13 bases. CDR3 length equals 16 residues. Germline CDR1 is MNHEY and CDR2 is SVGEGT.

The chain carries TRBV7-2 and TRBJ2-2; D may be TRBD2 (6 bases). This CDR3 contains 15 residues. Trimming shortened V by 6 bases and J by 6 bases, and 17 bases separated the two germline ends. CDR1 is SGHTA, CDR2 FQGNSA, per germline. CDR3: CASREIGGAPGELFF. As DNA, the CDR3 is TGTGCCAGCAGGGAAATTGGCGGGGCGCCCGGGGAGCTGTTTTTT.

The chain combines TRBV9 with TRBJ1-3; D is ambiguous. V was shortened by 4 bases and J by 4 bases, with 18 bases between the two germline ends. Germline V gives CDR1 SGDLS, CDR2 YYNGEE. CDR3 length: 16 residues. This CDR3 is CASSPGLGDLGNTIYF. The DNA of the CDR3 is TGTGCCAGCAGCCCTGGACTGGGCGACCTGGGAAACACCATATATTTT.

There are many counts of this clonotype. The rearrangement uses TRBV5-1 and TRBJ2-2; the D gene could be TRBD1 or TRBD2 (5 bases each). The germline V gene encodes CDR1 SGHRS and CDR2 YFSETQ. The CDR3 is made up of 15 amino acids. V lost 1 base and J 6 bases, leaving 13 bases between the germline ends. The CDR3: CASSLSLLGAGELFF. The DNA of the CDR3 is TGCGCCAGCAGCTTGTCGCTTTTGGGGGCCGGGGAGCTGTTTTTT.

This chain joins TRBV10-2 and TRBJ1-1; D is unresolved. Germline CDR1 WSHSY, CDR2 SAAADI. CDR3 length: 14 amino acids. V was cut by 4 bases and J by 6 bases, with 15 bases left in between. The CDR3 reads CASSVVAVGAEAFF. The CDR3 DNA follows: TGCGCCAGCAGTGTCGTCGCGGTGGGAGCTGAAGCTTTCTTT.

The chain is built from TRBV15 and TRBJ1-2, with 8 bases that match TRBD1. CDR3 length: 15 residues. V lost 6 bases, J lost 3 bases, and 9 bases stayed unmatched. Germline V lookup: CDR1 LNHNV, CDR2 YYDKDF (reference sequence). The CDR3 region has the DNA TGTGCCACCAGTTTTCCCGGGACAGGCGACTATGGCTACACCTTC. It codes for CATSFPGTGDYGYTF.

The V gene is TRBV4-2, the J gene TRBJ2-7, with D tentatively TRBD2 (5 bases). CDR3 length: 12 amino acids. Germline V gene sequence: CDR1 LGHNA, CDR2 YNFKEQ. Trimming removed 4 bases from V and 6 bases from J, with 10 bases in between. CDR3 residues: CASSPGVREQYF. The CDR3 bases are TGTGCCAGCAGCCCCGGGGTCCGCGAGCAGTACTTC.

J is TRBJ2-1 and V is TRBV29-1; D uncertain. The CDR3 covers 13 residues. From germline, CDR1 is SQVTM and CDR2 ANQGSEA. V lost 7 bases and J lost 1, with 11 bases in between. The CDR3 sequence: CSARTGSYNEQFF. The CDR3 DNA follows: TGCAGCGCTCGGACGGGTTCCTACAATGAGCAGTTCTTC.

This clonotype was counted only a few times. The chain combines TRBV7-2 with TRBJ2-3; 10 bases are shared with TRBD2. CDR1 is SGHTA and CDR2 is FQGNSA in the germline V gene. J gave up 6 bases and V 5 bases, and 5 bases lay outside the gene matches. CDR3 length equals 14 residues. CDR3 sequence reads: CASSPAGGEDTQYF. The CDR3 coding sequence is TGTGCCAGCAGCCCAGCGGGAGGGGAGGATACGCAGTATTTT.

This clonotype has at least ten counts. The chain combines TRBV20-1 with TRBJ2-3; a weak D match, TRBD1 (6 bases). Trimming removed 4 bases at V and 3 bases at J, with 17 bases between. Germline values: CDR1 DFQATT, CDR2 SNEGSKA (reference sequence). The CDR3 is 15 amino acids. The CDR3 protein is CSAIIRGHVTDTQYF. The CDR3 coding sequence is TGCAGTGCTATCATCCGGGGACATGTTACAGATACGCAGTATTTT.

The CDR3 sequence is CASSLGGTGSYEQYF. As DNA, the CDR3 is TGTGCCAGCAGCTTAGGGGGGACAGGCTCCTACGAGCAGTACTTC. The J gene is TRBJ2-7, the V gene TRBV11-2, with 8 bases matching TRBD1. CDR3 length equals 15 residues. Unmatched junction bases numbered 2, after V lost 1 base and J lost 0 bases. Germline V gene sequence: CDR1 SGHAT, CDR2 FQNNGV.